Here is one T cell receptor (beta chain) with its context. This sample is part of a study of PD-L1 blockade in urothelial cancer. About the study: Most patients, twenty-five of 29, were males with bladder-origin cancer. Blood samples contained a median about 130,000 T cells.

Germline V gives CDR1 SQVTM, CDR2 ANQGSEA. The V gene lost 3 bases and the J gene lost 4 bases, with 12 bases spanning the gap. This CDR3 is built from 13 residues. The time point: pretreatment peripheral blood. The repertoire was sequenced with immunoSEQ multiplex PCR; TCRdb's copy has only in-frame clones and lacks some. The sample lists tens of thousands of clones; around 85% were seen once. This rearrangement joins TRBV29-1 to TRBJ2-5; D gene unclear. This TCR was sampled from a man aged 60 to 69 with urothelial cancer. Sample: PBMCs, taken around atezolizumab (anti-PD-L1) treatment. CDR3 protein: CSVDESVAETQYF. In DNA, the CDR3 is TGCAGCGTTGATGAATCGGTCGCAGAGACCCAGTACTTC.